Given below is one T cell receptor (beta chain) in context. These data come from a study of blood T cells in healthy people across ages. With a J-beta primer mix and a sample-barcoded 5' primer, a second PCR ran roughly 6 to 12 cycles. Tags on each cDNA molecule came from a template-switch adaptor with 12 random nucleotides. From each sample, at least 2.5 million paired-end reads containing CDR3 were obtained. One entry per CDR3 protein, called by TCRdb with MiXCR from the 5' RACE reads. The sample lists about 570,000 distinct CDR3 sequences; roughly 29% were seen once. V was clipped by 3 bases and J by 8 bases; unmatched bases: 15. The CDR3 loop spans 17 amino acids. CDR1 and CDR2 (germline): DFQATT, SNEGSKA (reference sequence).

The V call is TRBV20-1, the J call TRBJ2-3; 12 bases match TRBD2. This TCR derives from a woman in her 70s in good health. Sequenced input: blood. In DNA form, the CDR3 reads TGCAGTGCTAGCAGCCTAGCGGGGGGGCTGAAACGGGCTACGCAGTATTTT. It yields the protein CSASSLAGGLKRATQYF.